This TCR beta chain originates from a study of blood T cell repertoires in COVID-19. Here immunoSEQ multiplex PCR was the method, and the copy in TCRdb shows in-frame clones only, minus some. The sample includes about 99,000 clones, just over 85% of them seen just once. The receptor was derived from a man aged 50-59 years with COVID-19, enrolled during active disease. The sequencing sample was made of peripheral blood.

Written as DNA, the CDR3 is TGCGCCAGCAGCCAAGATCTAGAGGGAAGGAGCAATCAGCCCCAGCATTTT. This codes for CASSQDLEGRSNQPQHF. This chain joins TRBV4-1 and TRBJ1-5; the D is unclear. The CDR3 runs 17 residues. V shed 0 bases and J shed 1 base, with 13 bases lying between them. Germline CDR1 and CDR2: MGHRA and YSYEKL.